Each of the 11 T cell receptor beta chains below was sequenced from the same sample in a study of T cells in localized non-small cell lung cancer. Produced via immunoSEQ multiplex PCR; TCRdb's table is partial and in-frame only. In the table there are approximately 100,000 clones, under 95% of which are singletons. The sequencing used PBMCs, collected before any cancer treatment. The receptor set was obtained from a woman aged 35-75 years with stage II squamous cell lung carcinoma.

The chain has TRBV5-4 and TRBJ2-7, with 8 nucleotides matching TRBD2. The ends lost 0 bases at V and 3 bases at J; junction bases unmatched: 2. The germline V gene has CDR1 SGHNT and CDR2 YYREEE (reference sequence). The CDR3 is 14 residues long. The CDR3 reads CASSLAGGDYEQYF. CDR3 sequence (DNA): TGTGCCAGCAGCTTGGCGGGAGGGGACTACGAGCAGTACTTC.

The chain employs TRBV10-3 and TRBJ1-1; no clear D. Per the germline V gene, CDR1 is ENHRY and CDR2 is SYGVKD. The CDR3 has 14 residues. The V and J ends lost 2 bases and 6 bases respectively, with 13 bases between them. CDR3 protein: CAISETQSGAEAFF. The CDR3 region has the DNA TGTGCCATCAGTGAGACACAGTCCGGAGCTGAAGCTTTCTTT.

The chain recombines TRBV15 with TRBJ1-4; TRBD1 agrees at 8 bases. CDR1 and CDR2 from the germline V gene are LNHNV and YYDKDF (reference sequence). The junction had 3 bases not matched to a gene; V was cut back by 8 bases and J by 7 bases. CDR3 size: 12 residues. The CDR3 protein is CATGQGSEKLFF. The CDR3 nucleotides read TGTGCCACCGGACAGGGAAGTGAAAAACTGTTTTTT.

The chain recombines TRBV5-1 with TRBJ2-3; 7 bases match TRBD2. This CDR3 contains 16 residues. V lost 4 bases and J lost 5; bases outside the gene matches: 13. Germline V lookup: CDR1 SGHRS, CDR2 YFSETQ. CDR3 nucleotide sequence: TGCGCCAGCAGCCCCGGACTAGGCGAGACCATAGATACGCAGTATTTT. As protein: CASSPGLGETIDTQYF.

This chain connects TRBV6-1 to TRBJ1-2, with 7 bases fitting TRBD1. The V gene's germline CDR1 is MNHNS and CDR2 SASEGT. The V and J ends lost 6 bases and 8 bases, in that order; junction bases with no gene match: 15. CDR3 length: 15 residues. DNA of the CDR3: TGTGCCAGCAGCGTTACTCGGGACAGCCCGCCCGGCTACACCTTC. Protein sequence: CASSVTRDSPPGYTF.

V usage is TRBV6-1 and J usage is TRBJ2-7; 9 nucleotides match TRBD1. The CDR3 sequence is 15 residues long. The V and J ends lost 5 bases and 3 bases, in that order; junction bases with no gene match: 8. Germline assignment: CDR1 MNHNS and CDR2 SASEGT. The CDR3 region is CASSPRGDRDYEQYF. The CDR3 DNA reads TGTGCCAGCAGTCCCCGGGGGGACAGGGACTACGAGCAGTACTTC.

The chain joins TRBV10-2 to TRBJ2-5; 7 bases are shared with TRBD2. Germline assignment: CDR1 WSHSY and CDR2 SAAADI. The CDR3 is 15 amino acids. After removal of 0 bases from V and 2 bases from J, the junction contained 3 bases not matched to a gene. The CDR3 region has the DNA TGCGCCAGCAGTGAGTCATGGCGGGGGCAAGAGACCCAGTACTTC. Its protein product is CASSESWRGQETQYF.

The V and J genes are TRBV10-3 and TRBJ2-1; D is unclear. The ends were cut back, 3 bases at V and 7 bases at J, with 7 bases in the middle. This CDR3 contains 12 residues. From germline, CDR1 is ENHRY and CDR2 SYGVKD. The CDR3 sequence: CAISDAGNEQFF. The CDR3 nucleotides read TGTGCCATCAGTGATGCTGGGAATGAGCAGTTCTTC.

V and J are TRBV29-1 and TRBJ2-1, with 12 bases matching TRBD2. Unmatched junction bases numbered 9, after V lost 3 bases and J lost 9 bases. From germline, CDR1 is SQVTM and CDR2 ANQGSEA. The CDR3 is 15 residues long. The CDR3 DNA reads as TGCAGCGTTGACCCCACTAGCGGGGGGCAGGGTGAGCAGTTCTTC. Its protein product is CSVDPTSGGQGEQFF.

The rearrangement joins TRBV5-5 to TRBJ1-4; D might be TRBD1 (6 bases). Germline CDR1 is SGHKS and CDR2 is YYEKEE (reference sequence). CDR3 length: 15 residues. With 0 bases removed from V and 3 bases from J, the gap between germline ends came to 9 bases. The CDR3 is CASSLGAGANEKLFF. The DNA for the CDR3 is TGTGCCAGCAGCTTGGGGGCAGGGGCTAATGAAAAACTGTTTTTT.

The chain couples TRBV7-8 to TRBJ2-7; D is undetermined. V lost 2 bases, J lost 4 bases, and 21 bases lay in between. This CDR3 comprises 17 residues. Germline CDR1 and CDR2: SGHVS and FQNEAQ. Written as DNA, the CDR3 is TGTGCCAGCAGCTTATACCCGGGCCGGCCGAAGAATTACGAGCAGTACTTC. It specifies CASSLYPGRPKNYEQYF.